Listed below are T cell receptor beta chains from one sample, sequenced in a study of identical twins. TCRdb independently ran MiXCR on the 5' RACE reads; one entry per CDR3 protein. The sample comprises 650,000 to 800,000 distinct CDR3 sequences, around 8.6% of which are singletons, and 0.8% to 1% rests with the top ten. The same data also contributed to another study, on yellow fever vaccine responses in identical twins.

The sequencing input was PBMCs. The receptor source for this set is a woman aged 18-30 years in good health. The conserved cysteine and the conserved F or W are not part of the CDR3 here. Not every row has a clone size; where given, it reads once, few, many or a size class.

>TRBV7-2|few
ASSLARGEWRADTQY
>TRBV27|few
ASSTPGLAGEGISYEQY
>TRBV11-2|few
ASSQDLQNYEQY
>TRBV11-2|few
ASSLVGTSGSSYNEQF
>TRBV28|many
ASRTGQGYRGYGYT
>TRBV29-1|-
SVVALLGAGEYNEQF
>TRBV4-3|many
ASSQVSTPSGQF
>TRBV7-9|few
ASSGGQGRSGYT
>TRBV5-1|-
ASSLSTGAYGYT
>TRBV3-1|many
ASSQITASRAQETQY
>TRBV29-1|-
SVGRDGGYGYT
>TRBV10-2|-
ASTRGTERYEQY
>TRBV12-3/TRBV12-4|few
ASSSTYIGQGSFYGYT
>TRBV28|-
ASSTLLRTSGAPNYEQY
>TRBV7-2|many
ASSLVVAGSTDTQY
>TRBV28|-
ASSFRLAMDEQF
>TRBV20-1|few
SARDFRGTGSTEAF
>TRBV7-9|few
ASSSRAGNTGELF
>TRBV20-1|-
SARAGTRGAEQY
>TRBV4-1|many
ASSQAKTGGADTQY
>TRBV11-3|few
ASSLESGDNEQF
>TRBV25-1|many
ARTEGYGYT
>TRBV27|few
ASSLEQGGNQPQH
>TRBV12-3/TRBV12-4|many
ASSFAREYTEAF
>TRBV3-1|few
ASESKQF
>TRBV11-1|few
ASSLVGASGGLIYNEQF
>TRBV20-1|-
SASRVVGPSAKQETQY
>TRBV3-1|-
ASSHPASGGDNEQF
>TRBV7-9|-
ASSSGDRGYEQY
>TRBV6-2/TRBV6-3|many
ASSYWAGTYNEQF
>TRBV9|few
ASSVGPGSGANVLT
>TRBV29-1|few
SVVLRGLSGEQY
>TRBV20-1|many
SARGGQVNTEAF
>TRBV6-2/TRBV6-3|few
ASSGLGQGVGNQPQH
>TRBV20-1|few
SANLGLAGTYEQY
>TRBV7-2|-
ASSLADQAYEQY
>TRBV24-1|-
ATSEPGQKQETQY
>TRBV10-3|many
AISESTGGQETQY
>TRBV19|-
ASSIGGQAIHNEQF
>TRBV29-1|-
SVLQHLTDTQY
>TRBV12-3/TRBV12-4|few
ASAGTRDYNEQF
>TRBV11-2|-
ASSRRDPNYEQY
>TRBV13|-
ASSLRTGRGYGYT
>TRBV6-2/TRBV6-3|-
ASTHDETQY
>TRBV20-1|many
SARGLAGDSYEQY
>TRBV9|few
ASSVDGFSNQPQH
>TRBV4-3|few
ASSRELGGSSYNEQF
>TRBV7-9|many
ASSLRSYNEQF
>TRBV20-1|few
SAPRGGNTEAF
>TRBV15|few
ATGRGTNTQY
>TRBV6-2/TRBV6-3|few
ASSYGRGAYNEQF
>TRBV6-2/TRBV6-3|-
ASRPGYNEQF
>TRBV28|few
AHQGRRTDTQY
>TRBV10-3|-
AISDGTTSEQY
>TRBV25-1|-
ASSQNDGDGYT
>TRBV4-3|few
ASSQVEGSPFYNEQF
>TRBV3-1|-
ASSPSRGGYQETQY
>TRBV4-3|-
ASSQDRLAGYNEQF